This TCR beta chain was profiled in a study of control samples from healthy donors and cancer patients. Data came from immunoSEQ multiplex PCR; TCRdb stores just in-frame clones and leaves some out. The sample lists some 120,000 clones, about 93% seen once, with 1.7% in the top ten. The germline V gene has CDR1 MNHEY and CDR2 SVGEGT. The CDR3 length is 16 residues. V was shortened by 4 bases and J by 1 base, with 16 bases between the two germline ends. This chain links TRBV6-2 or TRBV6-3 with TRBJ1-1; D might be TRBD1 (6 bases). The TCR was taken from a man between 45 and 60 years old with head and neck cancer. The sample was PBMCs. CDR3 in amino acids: CASSWGLRTENTEAFF. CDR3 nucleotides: TGTGCCAGCAGTTGGGGTTTGAGGACAGAGAACACTGAAGCTTTCTTT.